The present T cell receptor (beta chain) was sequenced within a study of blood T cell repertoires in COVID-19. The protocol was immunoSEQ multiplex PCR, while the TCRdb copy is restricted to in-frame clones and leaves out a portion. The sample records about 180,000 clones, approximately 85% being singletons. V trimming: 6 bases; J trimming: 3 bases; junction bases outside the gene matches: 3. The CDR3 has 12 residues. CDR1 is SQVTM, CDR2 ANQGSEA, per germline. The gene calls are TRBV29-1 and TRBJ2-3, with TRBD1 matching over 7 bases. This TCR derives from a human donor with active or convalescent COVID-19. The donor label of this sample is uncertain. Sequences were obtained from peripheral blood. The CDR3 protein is CSVTGQTDTQYF. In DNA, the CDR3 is TGCAGCGTGACAGGGCAAACAGATACGCAGTATTTT.